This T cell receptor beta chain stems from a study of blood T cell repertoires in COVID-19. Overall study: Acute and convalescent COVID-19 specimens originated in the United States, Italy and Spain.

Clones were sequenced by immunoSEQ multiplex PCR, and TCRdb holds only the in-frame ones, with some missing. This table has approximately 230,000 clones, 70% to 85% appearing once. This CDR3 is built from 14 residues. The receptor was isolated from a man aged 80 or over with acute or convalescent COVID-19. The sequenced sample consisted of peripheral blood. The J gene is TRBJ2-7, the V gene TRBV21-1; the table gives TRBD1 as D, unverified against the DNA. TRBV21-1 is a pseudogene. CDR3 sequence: CASSNPGQGIEQYF. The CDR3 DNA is TGTGCCAGCAGCAACCCGGGACAGGGGATCGAGCAGTACTTC.